Listed below are T cell receptor beta chains from one sample, sequenced in a study of T cell repertoires in cytomegalovirus infection. TCRdb ran MiXCR on the reads and lists one entry per CDR3 protein. The sample shows some 300,000 distinct CDR3 sequences, around 10% of them seen only once. The sequenced material came from PBMCs. These receptors came from a human donor in good health (CMV status not recorded). Some clones in this sample may be carry-over from other donors' samples. CDR3s include the opening cysteine and the closing phenylalanine or tryptophan. The order of the fields is CDR3 protein, CDR3 DNA, D gene, J gene, clone size, V gene. The D gene is left open where the match is weak. The size of a clone is reported for some rows only, either as once, few or many, or as a class for expanded clones.

CDR3: CASSEAQGSYYGYTF
DNA: TGTGCCAGCAGTGAAGCGCAGGGGTCCTACTATGGCTACACCTTC
D: -
J: TRBJ1-2
size: many
V: TRBV2

CDR3: CATSSWGSGHPVYGYTF
DNA: TGTGCCACCAGCTCGTGGGGGTCGGGACATCCTGTCTATGGCTACACCTTC
D: -
J: TRBJ1-2
size: few
V: TRBV15

CDR3: CSARLQGTGTEAFF
DNA: TGCAGTGCTAGGCTCCAGGGGACGGGCACTGAAGCTTTCTTT
D: -
J: TRBJ1-1
size: many
V: TRBV20-1

CDR3: CASSLYGTSPGETQYF
DNA: TGTGCCAGCAGCCTTTATGGGACCTCCCCGGGGGAGACCCAGTACTTC
D: -
J: TRBJ2-5
size: many
V: TRBV7-6

CDR3: CASSGASTGELFF
DNA: TGTGCCAGCAGCGGGGCGAGCACCGGGGAGCTGTTTTTT
D: -
J: TRBJ2-2
size: few
V: TRBV7-9

CDR3: CSASPLAGGQGTDTQYF
DNA: TGCAGTGCTAGTCCCCTAGCGGGGGGGCAAGGCACAGATACGCAGTATTTT
D: TRBD2
J: TRBJ2-3
size: many
V: TRBV20-1

CDR3: CSASDGGRTDTQYF
DNA: TGCAGTGCTAGTGACGGGGGGCGCACAGATACGCAGTATTTT
D: -
J: TRBJ2-3
size: -
V: TRBV20-1

CDR3: CASSVGGGTPPQYF
DNA: TGTGCCAGCAGTGTTGGAGGGGGCACCCCCCCGCAGTACTTC
D: -
J: TRBJ2-7
size: many
V: TRBV2

CDR3: CAISRDGGEQYF
DNA: TGTGCCATCAGCAGGGACGGAGGGGAGCAGTACTTC
D: -
J: TRBJ2-7
size: many
V: TRBV10-3

CDR3: CASSQGHYTGELFF
DNA: TGCGCCAGCAGCCAAGGGCATTACACCGGGGAGCTGTTTTTT
D: -
J: TRBJ2-2
size: -
V: TRBV4-1

CDR3: CASSLPDEKLFF
DNA: TGCGCCAGCAGCTTGCCTGATGAAAAACTGTTTTTT
D: -
J: TRBJ1-4
size: many
V: TRBV5-1

CDR3: CASSPEGQDKLFFANTGELFF
DNA: TGTGCCAGCTCACCGGAGGGACAGGACAAGCTTTTTTTCGCGAACACCGGGGAGCTGTTTTTT
D: TRBD1
J: TRBJ2-2
size: many
V: TRBV18

CDR3: CASSLLAEMNTGELFF
DNA: TGTGCCAGCAGCCTACTAGCGGAGATGAACACCGGGGAGCTGTTTTTT
D: TRBD2
J: TRBJ2-2
size: many
V: TRBV7-2

CDR3: CSARAPRGSGNEQFF
DNA: TGCAGTGCTAGAGCCCCAAGAGGGTCCGGGAATGAGCAGTTCTTC
D: -
J: TRBJ2-1
size: -
V: TRBV20-1

CDR3: CASSLEGVDGANVLTF
DNA: TGTGCCAGCAGCTTAGAAGGAGTTGACGGGGCCAACGTCCTGACTTTC
D: -
J: TRBJ2-6
size: many
V: TRBV7-9

CDR3: CASNSFGRGMSYGYTF
DNA: TGTGCCAGCAATTCTTTCGGCAGGGGGATGTCCTATGGCTACACCTTC
D: TRBD1
J: TRBJ1-2
size: many
V: TRBV7-2

CDR3: CASSISGGQETQYF
DNA: TGTGCCAGCAGTATTTCGGGGGGACAAGAGACCCAGTACTTC
D: TRBD2
J: TRBJ2-5
size: many
V: TRBV28

CDR3: CSTEGGTGSYGYTF
DNA: TGCAGTACAGAGGGGGGGACAGGCTCCTATGGCTACACCTTC
D: TRBD1
J: TRBJ1-2
size: many
V: TRBV20-1

CDR3: CSARRTGTGESPLHF
DNA: TGCAGTGCTAGGCGAACGGGGACAGGGGAATCACCCCTCCACTTT
D: TRBD1
J: TRBJ1-6
size: -
V: TRBV20-1

CDR3: CSARPPTGGDTGELFF
DNA: TGCAGTGCTAGACCCCCGACAGGGGGGGACACCGGGGAGCTGTTTTTT
D: TRBD1
J: TRBJ2-2
size: -
V: TRBV20-1

CDR3: CASSHGTAIYNEQFF
DNA: TGTGCCAGCAGCCATGGGACAGCAATCTACAATGAGCAGTTCTTC
D: TRBD1
J: TRBJ2-1
size: -
V: TRBV5-6

CDR3: CASSLAQGSRTEAFF
DNA: TGTGCCAGCAGCTTAGCCCAAGGAAGTCGCACTGAAGCTTTCTTT
D: -
J: TRBJ1-1
size: many
V: TRBV7-2

CDR3: CASSVELGGGANGYTF
DNA: TGTGCCAGCAGCGTAGAGCTCGGTGGGGGCGCGAATGGCTACACCTTC
D: -
J: TRBJ1-2
size: few
V: TRBV9

CDR3: CASSILGVGANVLTF
DNA: TGTGCCAGTAGTATATTGGGCGTAGGGGCCAACGTCCTGACTTTC
D: -
J: TRBJ2-6
size: many
V: TRBV19

CDR3: CSGTSLNTEAFF
DNA: TGCAGTGGGACATCTCTGAACACTGAAGCTTTCTTT
D: -
J: TRBJ1-1
size: many
V: TRBV20-1

CDR3: CASKTTGGNYGYTF
DNA: TGTGCCAGTAAAACAACGGGGGGTAACTATGGCTACACCTTC
D: -
J: TRBJ1-2
size: -
V: TRBV19

CDR3: CASGSGGPYEQYF
DNA: TGCGCCAGCGGTTCAGGGGGCCCCTACGAGCAGTACTTC
D: TRBD1
J: TRBJ2-7
size: many
V: TRBV5-1

CDR3: CSVEEVWAAKNIQYF
DNA: TGCAGCGTTGAAGAAGTGTGGGCAGCCAAAAACATTCAGTACTTC
D: -
J: TRBJ2-4
size: few
V: TRBV29-1

CDR3: CASSEQENTEAFF
DNA: TGTGCCAGCAGTGAACAGGAAAACACTGAAGCTTTCTTT
D: -
J: TRBJ1-1
size: few
V: TRBV12-3/TRBV12-4

CDR3: CSASTRVEQFF
DNA: TGCAGTGCTAGTACGCGGGTTGAGCAGTTCTTC
D: -
J: TRBJ2-1
size: many
V: TRBV20-1

CDR3: CASSQGLAGETQYF
DNA: TGTGCCAGCAGCCAGGGACTAGCCGGGGAGACCCAGTACTTC
D: TRBD2
J: TRBJ2-5
size: many
V: TRBV7-2

CDR3: CASFNGGEYGYTF
DNA: TGCGCCTCGTTTAACGGGGGAGAATATGGCTACACCTTC
D: -
J: TRBJ1-2
size: many
V: TRBV5-1

CDR3: CASSLAVPANTGELFF
DNA: TGTGCCAGCAGCTTAGCGGTTCCTGCGAACACCGGGGAGCTGTTTTTT
D: -
J: TRBJ2-2
size: many
V: TRBV7-9

CDR3: CASSQTSGGWNEQFF
DNA: TGTGCCAGCAGCCAAACTAGCGGGGGGTGGAATGAGCAGTTCTTC
D: TRBD2
J: TRBJ2-1
size: many
V: TRBV7-2

CDR3: CASSLAGGPVRELFF
DNA: TGTGCCAGCAGCCTAGCGGGGGGGCCTGTTCGGGAGCTGTTTTTT
D: TRBD2
J: TRBJ2-2
size: few
V: TRBV7-3

CDR3: CASSFRDGPEQFF
DNA: TGCGCCAGCAGCTTCCGGGACGGACCTGAGCAGTTCTTC
D: -
J: TRBJ2-1
size: many
V: TRBV4-1

CDR3: CASGLVTGETSYGYTF
DNA: TGTGCTAGTGGTTTGGTAACAGGAGAAACATCTTATGGCTACACCTTC
D: -
J: TRBJ1-2
size: few
V: TRBV12-5

CDR3: CASRDFNTGELFF
DNA: TGTGCCAGCAGGGACTTCAACACCGGGGAGCTGTTTTTT
D: -
J: TRBJ2-2
size: many
V: TRBV28

CDR3: CASSDGLAGSNEQFF
DNA: TGTGCCAGCAGTGACGGTCTAGCGGGGAGTAATGAGCAGTTCTTC
D: TRBD2
J: TRBJ2-1
size: many
V: TRBV5-5

CDR3: CASSWTAYGYTF
DNA: TGTGCCAGCAGTTGGACGGCCTATGGCTACACCTTC
D: -
J: TRBJ1-2
size: many
V: TRBV28

CDR3: CASSLESYRADRPDTQYF
DNA: TGTGCCAGCAGCTTAGAGAGTTACAGGGCTGATAGACCAGATACGCAGTATTTT
D: -
J: TRBJ2-3
size: few
V: TRBV11-2

CDR3: CASTQRGASGGNEQFF
DNA: TGTGCCAGCACCCAAAGGGGCGCTAGCGGGGGAAATGAGCAGTTCTTC
D: TRBD2
J: TRBJ2-1
size: many
V: TRBV27

CDR3: CASSTGAKNIQYF
DNA: TGTGCCAGCAGCACGGGAGCCAAAAACATTCAGTACTTC
D: -
J: TRBJ2-4
size: many
V: TRBV7-2

CDR3: CASSSIPSTDTQYF
DNA: TGTGCCAGCAGTTCCATCCCAAGCACAGATACGCAGTATTTT
D: -
J: TRBJ2-3
size: many
V: TRBV6-2/TRBV6-3

CDR3: CSVGGRVYNEQFF
DNA: TGCAGCGTTGGGGGCAGGGTCTACAATGAGCAGTTCTTC
D: -
J: TRBJ2-1
size: few
V: TRBV29-1

CDR3: CASSLGLAGFNEQFF
DNA: TGCGCCAGCAGCTTGGGACTAGCGGGGTTCAATGAGCAGTTCTTC
D: TRBD2
J: TRBJ2-1
size: -
V: TRBV5-1

CDR3: CSARGTADSNQPQHF
DNA: TGCAGTGCTAGGGGGACAGCGGACAGCAATCAGCCCCAGCATTTT
D: TRBD1
J: TRBJ1-5
size: -
V: TRBV20-1

CDR3: CASSPRLGTGPNEKLFF
DNA: TGTGCCAGCAGTCCCCGGCTAGGGACGGGACCTAATGAAAAACTGTTTTTT
D: -
J: TRBJ1-4
size: many
V: TRBV28